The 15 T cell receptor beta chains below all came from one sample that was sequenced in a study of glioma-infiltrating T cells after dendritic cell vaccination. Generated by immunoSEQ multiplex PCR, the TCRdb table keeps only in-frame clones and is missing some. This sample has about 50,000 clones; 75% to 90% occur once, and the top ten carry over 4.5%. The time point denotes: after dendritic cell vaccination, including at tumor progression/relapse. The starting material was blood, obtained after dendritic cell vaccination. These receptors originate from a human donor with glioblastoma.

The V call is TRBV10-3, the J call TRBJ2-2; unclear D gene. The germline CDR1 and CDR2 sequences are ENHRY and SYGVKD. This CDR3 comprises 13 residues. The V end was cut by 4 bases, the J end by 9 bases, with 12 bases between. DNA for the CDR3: TGTGCCATCAGTGTTTTAGTTCTTAGGGAGCTGTTTTTT. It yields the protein CAISVLVLRELFF.

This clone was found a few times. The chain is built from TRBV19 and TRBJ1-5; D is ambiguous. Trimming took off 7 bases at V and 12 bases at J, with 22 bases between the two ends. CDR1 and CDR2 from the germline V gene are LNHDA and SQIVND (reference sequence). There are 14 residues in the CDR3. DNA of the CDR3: TGTGCCAGTAAGTACGATGTCGCCAGGCCTGTCCAGCATTTT. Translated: CASKYDVARPVQHF.

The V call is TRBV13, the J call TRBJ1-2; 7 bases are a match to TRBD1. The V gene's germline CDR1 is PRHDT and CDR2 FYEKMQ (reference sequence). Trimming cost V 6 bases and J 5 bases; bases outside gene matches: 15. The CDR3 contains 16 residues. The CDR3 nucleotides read TGTGCCAGCAGTCAAGGGAGACAGGGCCCTACTTATGGCTACACCTTC. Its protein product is CASSQGRQGPTYGYTF.

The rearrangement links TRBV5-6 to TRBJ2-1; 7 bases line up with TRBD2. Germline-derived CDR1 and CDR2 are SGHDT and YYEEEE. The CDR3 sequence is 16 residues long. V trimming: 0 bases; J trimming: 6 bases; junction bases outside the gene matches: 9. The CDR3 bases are TGTGCCAGCAGCTTGGGGATGGCGGGAGTCCTCAATGAGCAGTTCTTC. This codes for CASSLGMAGVLNEQFF.

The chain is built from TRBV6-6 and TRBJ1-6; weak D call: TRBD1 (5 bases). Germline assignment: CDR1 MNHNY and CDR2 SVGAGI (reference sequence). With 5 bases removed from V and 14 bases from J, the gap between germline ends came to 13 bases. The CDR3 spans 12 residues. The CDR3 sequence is CASSDPPDTLHF. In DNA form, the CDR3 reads TGTGCCAGCAGTGACCCTCCGGACACCCTCCACTTT.

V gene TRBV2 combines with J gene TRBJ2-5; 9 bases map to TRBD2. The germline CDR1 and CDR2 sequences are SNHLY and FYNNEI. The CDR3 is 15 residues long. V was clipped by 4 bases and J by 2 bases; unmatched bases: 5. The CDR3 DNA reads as TGTGCCAGCAGTGTGGGGCTAGCGGGACAAGAGACCCAGTACTTC. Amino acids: CASSVGLAGQETQYF.

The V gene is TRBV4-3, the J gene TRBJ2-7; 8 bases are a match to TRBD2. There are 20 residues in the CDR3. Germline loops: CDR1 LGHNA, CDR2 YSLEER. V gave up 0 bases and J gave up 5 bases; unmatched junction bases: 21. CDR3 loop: CASSQDDRGRSAGESNEQYF. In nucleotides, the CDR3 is TGCGCCAGCAGCCAAGACGATCGTGGGAGGTCAGCGGGAGAGTCGAACGAGCAGTACTTC.

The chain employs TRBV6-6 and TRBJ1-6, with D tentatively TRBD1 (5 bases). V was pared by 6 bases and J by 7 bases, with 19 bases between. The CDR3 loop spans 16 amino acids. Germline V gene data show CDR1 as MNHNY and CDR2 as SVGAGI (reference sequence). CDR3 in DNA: TGTGCCAGCAGCTTTCTCGCGGGACTCTCGAATTCACCCCTCCACTTT. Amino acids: CASSFLAGLSNSPLHF.

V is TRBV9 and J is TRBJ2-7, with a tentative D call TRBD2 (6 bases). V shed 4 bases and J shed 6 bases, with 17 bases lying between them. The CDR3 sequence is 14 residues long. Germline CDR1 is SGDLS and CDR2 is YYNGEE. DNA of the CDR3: TGTGCCAGCAGCCAAAGGGACTTACGAGGCGAGCAGTACTTC. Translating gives CASSQRDLRGEQYF.

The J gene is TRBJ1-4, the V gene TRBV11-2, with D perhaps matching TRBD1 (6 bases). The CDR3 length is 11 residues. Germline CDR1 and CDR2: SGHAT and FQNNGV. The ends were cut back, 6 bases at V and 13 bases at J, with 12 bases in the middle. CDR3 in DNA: TGTGCCAGCAGTGGTGGGGGCGGACTGTTTTTT. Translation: CASSGGGGLFF.

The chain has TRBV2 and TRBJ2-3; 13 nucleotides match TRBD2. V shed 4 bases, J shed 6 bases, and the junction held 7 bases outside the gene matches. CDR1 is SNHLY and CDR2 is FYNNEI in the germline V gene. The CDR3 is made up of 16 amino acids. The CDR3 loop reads CASSVGLAGVSDTQYF. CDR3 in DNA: TGTGCCAGCAGTGTAGGACTAGCGGGAGTGTCCGATACGCAGTATTTT.

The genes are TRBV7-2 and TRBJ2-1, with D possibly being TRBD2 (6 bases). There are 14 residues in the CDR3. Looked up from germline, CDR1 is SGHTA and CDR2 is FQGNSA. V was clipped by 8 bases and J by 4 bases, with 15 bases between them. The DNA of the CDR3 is TGTGCCAGCTCGCCCCTAGCGCCGTACAATGAGCAGTTCTTC. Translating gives CASSPLAPYNEQFF. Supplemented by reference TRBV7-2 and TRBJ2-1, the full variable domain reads GAGVSQSPSNKVTEKGKDVELRCDPISGHTALYWYRQSLGQGLEFLIYFQGNSAPDKSGLPSDRFSAERTGGSVSTLTIQRTQQEDSAVYLCASSPLAPYNEQFFGPGTRLTVL.

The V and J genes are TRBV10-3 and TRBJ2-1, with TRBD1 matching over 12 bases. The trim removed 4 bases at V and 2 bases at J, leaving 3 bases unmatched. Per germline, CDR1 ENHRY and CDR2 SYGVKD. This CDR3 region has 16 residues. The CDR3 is CAISGGDRGPYNEQFF. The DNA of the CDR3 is TGTGCCATCAGTGGGGGGGACAGGGGGCCCTACAATGAGCAGTTCTTC.

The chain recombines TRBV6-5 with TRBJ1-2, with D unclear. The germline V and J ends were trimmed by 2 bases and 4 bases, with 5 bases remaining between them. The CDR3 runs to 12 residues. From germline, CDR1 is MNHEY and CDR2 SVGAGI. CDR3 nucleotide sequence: TGTGCCAGCAGTTACAACAGCTATGGCTACACCTTC. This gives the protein CASSYNSYGYTF.

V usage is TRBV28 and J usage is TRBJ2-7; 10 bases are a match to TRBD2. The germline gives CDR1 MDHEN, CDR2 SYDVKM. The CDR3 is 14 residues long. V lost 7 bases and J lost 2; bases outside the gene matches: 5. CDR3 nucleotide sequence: TGTGCCAGCAAAGGAGCGGGAGGGCCCTACGAGCAGTACTTC. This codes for CASKGAGGPYEQYF.